The rows below give T cell receptor beta chains drawn from one sample of a study of blood T cell repertoires in COVID-19. TCRdb's table, derived via immunoSEQ multiplex PCR, lists solely in-frame clones and lacks some. The table lists 250,000 or so clones, around 87% of them singletons. Specimen: peripheral blood. These receptors originate from a woman aged 40 to 50 who had recovered from COVID-19. The CDR3 runs from the conserved cysteine through the conserved F or W.

V: TRBV7-8; CDR3: CASSLAGGDGGNTIYF
V: TRBV5-1; CDR3: CASMGGSYGYTF
V: TRBV7-8; CDR3: CASSGPRGTYNSPLHF
V: TRBV11-2; CDR3: CASSWRLAHSYNEQFF
V: TRBV29-1; CDR3: CSVEASTDTQYF
V: TRBV2; CDR3: CASSDPSGANVLTF
V: TRBV5-4; CDR3: CASSSMAGGPGDTQYF
V: TRBV7-2; CDR3: CASSWRGGAGANVLTF
V: TRBV5-1; CDR3: CASSLPAGPMNTEAFF
V: TRBV10-3; CDR3: CAISEPDRYTDTQYF
V: TRBV11-3; CDR3: CASSPGQGTYNEQFF
V: TRBV10-1; CDR3: CASSEGTGGYEQYF
V: TRBV10-2; CDR3: CASRQGDYGYTF
V: TRBV6-2/TRBV6-3; CDR3: CASSQQGGLWGDEQFF
V: TRBV7-8; CDR3: CASSVQGYTEAFF
V: TRBV19; CDR3: CASSPLPDRVGKNIQYF
V: TRBV5-1; CDR3: CASSLGRGMNTEAFF
V: TRBV18; CDR3: CASSPPLSGYGVQYF
V: TRBV11-2; CDR3: CASSLVGINSPLHF
V: TRBV13; CDR3: CASSFRQTGNTIYF
V: TRBV6-1; CDR3: CASSAPDRGLYNEQFF
V: TRBV5-4; CDR3: CASTGMGGGGEQFF
V: TRBV7-2; CDR3: CASSLARAGEQYF
V: TRBV30; CDR3: CAWSVGGTGETQYF
V: TRBV7-2; CDR3: CASSLNAGAYNEQFF
V: TRBV7-9; CDR3: CASSLGVLLFF
V: TRBV6-5; CDR3: CASSSADSGSQPQHF
V: TRBV18; CDR3: CASSHDRDRGHGQYF
V: TRBV7-8; CDR3: CASRFQGGAYEQYF
V: TRBV7-9; CDR3: CASSPRSGQAVYYGYTF
V: TRBV9; CDR3: CASSVTAGTVGRGTGELFF
V: TRBV27; CDR3: CASSPGFAGNTIYF
V: TRBV9; CDR3: CASSARQGAGTEAFF
V: TRBV4-1; CDR3: CASSQAQGAYEQYF
V: TRBV6-5; CDR3: CAGAPGTAPSYGYTF
V: TRBV19; CDR3: CASSIYGARISTDTQYF
V: TRBV24-1; CDR3: CATSDLQGGFLNEKLFF
V: TRBV9; CDR3: CASSPGGHTEAFF
V: TRBV9; CDR3: CASSTGGTPEQETQYF
V: TRBV18; CDR3: CASSPATGDQPQHF
V: TRBV5-4; CDR3: CASSLDDNGNTIYF
V: TRBV5-1; CDR3: CASRPGGTYTGELFF
V: TRBV6-5; CDR3: CASTPTGPRRETQYF
V: TRBV7-6; CDR3: CASSLEGFTAGNTIYF
V: TRBV5-1; CDR3: CASSLVATGRGEKLFF
V: TRBV30; CDR3: CAAGLAGRETQYF
V: TRBV4-3; CDR3: CASSQVRDRGSEQFF
V: TRBV6-6; CDR3: CASSYPRTGGEQYF
V: TRBV7-9; CDR3: CASSLTGEETQYF
V: TRBV27; CDR3: CASSLFRGTYNEQFF
V: TRBV30; CDR3: CAWDKLGAQYF
V: TRBV9; CDR3: CASSPSDRLYEQYF
V: TRBV20-1; CDR3: CSASNLLRGSWYGYTF